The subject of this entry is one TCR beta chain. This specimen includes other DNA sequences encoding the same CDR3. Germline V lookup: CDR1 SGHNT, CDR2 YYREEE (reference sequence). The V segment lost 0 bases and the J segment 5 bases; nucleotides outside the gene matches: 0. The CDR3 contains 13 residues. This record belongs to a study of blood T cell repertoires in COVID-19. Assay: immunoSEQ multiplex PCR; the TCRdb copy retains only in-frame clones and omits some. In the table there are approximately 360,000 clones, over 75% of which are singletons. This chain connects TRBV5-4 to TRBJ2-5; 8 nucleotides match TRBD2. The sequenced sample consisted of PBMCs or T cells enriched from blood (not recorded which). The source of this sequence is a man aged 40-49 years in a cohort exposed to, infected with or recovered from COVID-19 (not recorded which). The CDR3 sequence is CASSLAGGETQYF. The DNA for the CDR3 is TGTGCCAGCAGCTTGGCGGGGGGGGAGACCCAGTACTTC.